This is a list of T cell receptor beta chains from one sample in a study of PD-1 blockade in classical Hodgkin lymphoma. Sequencing used immunoSEQ multiplex PCR; TCRdb keeps in-frame clones, though not all of them. The repertoire holds 18,000 or so clones, with 75% as singletons. The source was CD4+ T cells from blood, collected before the fourth cycle of nivolumab. The source of these receptors is a human donor with classical Hodgkin lymphoma. CDR3s include the opening cysteine and the closing phenylalanine or tryptophan. Each record gives: clone size, V gene, J gene, D gene, CDR3 protein, CDR3 DNA. The D gene is left open where the match is weak. Rows may omit the clone size; those that give it use once, few, many or a size class.

.	TRBV7-6	TRBJ2-3	.	CASSLALGRDTQYF	TGTGCCAGCAGCTTAGCGCTTGGTAGAGATACGCAGTATTTT
.	TRBV14	TRBJ2-7	TRBD1	CASSQARDRHYEQYF	TGTGCCAGCAGCCAAGCTCGGGACAGACACTACGAGCAGTACTTC
.	TRBV19	TRBJ1-2	.	CASSRGYGYTF	TGTGCCAGTAGCCGGGGCTATGGCTACACCTTC
.	TRBV9	TRBJ1-3	TRBD1	CASSQTGGTGNTIYF	TGTGCCAGCAGCCAAACAGGGGGCACTGGAAACACCATATATTTT
.	TRBV11-1	TRBJ1-3	TRBD1	CASSPGQGGNTIYF	TGTGCCAGCAGCCCAGGACAGGGTGGAAACACCATATATTTT
.	TRBV14	TRBJ2-3	.	CASSLPPPDTQYF	TGTGCCAGCAGCCTTCCTCCCCCAGATACGCAGTATTTT
.	TRBV7-9	TRBJ2-4	TRBD1	CASTGDRRSLAKNIQYF	TGTGCCAGCACCGGGGACAGGAGATCTTTAGCCAAAAACATTCAGTACTTC
.	TRBV12-5	TRBJ1-1	.	CASGPDYTEAFF	TGTGCTAGTGGACCGGACTACACTGAAGCTTTCTTT
.	TRBV30	TRBJ2-5	.	CAWSLSGQGWETQYF	TGTGCCTGGTCCCTATCAGGGCAGGGGTGGGAGACCCAGTACTTC
.	TRBV6-5	TRBJ1-2	TRBD1	CASRSPGTVGGYTF	TGTGCCAGCAGATCTCCCGGGACAGTCGGTGGCTACACCTTC
.	TRBV19	TRBJ1-2	.	CASSIREGLNYGYTF	TGTGCCAGTAGTATCCGAGAGGGGCTTAACTATGGCTACACCTTC
.	TRBV11-2	TRBJ2-1	.	CASSEDRSHEQFF	TGTGCCAGCAGCGAAGACAGATCCCATGAGCAGTTCTTC
.	TRBV28	TRBJ1-2	.	CASSSGSWGYTF	TGTGCCAGCAGTTCAGGGAGTTGGGGCTACACCTTC
.	TRBV28	TRBJ1-4	.	CASSLGNPAEKLFF	TGTGCCAGCAGTCTCGGAAACCCCGCGGAAAAACTGTTTTTT
few	TRBV7-6	TRBJ2-7	TRBD1	CASSSGTGGTYEQYF	TGTGCCAGCAGCTCGGGGACAGGGGGAACCTACGAGCAGTACTTC
.	TRBV2	TRBJ2-1	TRBD1	CASTDRVPREQFF	TGTGCCAGCACCGACAGGGTCCCTCGAGAGCAGTTCTTC
few	TRBV5-1	TRBJ2-7	.	CASSLRGTYEQYF	TGCGCCAGCAGCTTGCGCGGGACCTACGAGCAGTACTTC
.	TRBV19	TRBJ2-5	.	CASSTMTRRETQYF	TGTGCCAGTAGTACCATGACTAGACGGGAGACCCAGTACTTC
.	TRBV2	TRBJ1-6	.	CASIRGLQSPLHF	TGTGCCAGTATCAGGGGACTCCAATCACCCCTCCACTTT
.	TRBV18	TRBJ1-5	.	CASSPQGSSNQPQHF	TGTGCCAGCTCACCACAGGGTTCTAGCAATCAGCCCCAGCATTTT
few	TRBV27	TRBJ1-2	TRBD1	CASSSMDRGRGYTF	TGTGCCAGCAGCTCAATGGACAGGGGAAGAGGCTACACCTTC
.	TRBV19	TRBJ2-3	TRBD2	CASSISLAGGRADTQYF	TGTGCCAGTAGTATCTCCTTAGCGGGAGGTAGGGCAGATACGCAGTATTTT
.	TRBV25-1	TRBJ1-2	.	CASRGTAGRGGYTF	TGTGCCAGCAGAGGAACGGCAGGGCGGGGTGGCTACACCTTC
.	TRBV9	TRBJ2-1	.	CASSPRILSSYNEQFF	TGTGCCAGCAGCCCACGTATTCTGAGCTCCTACAATGAGCAGTTCTTC
.	TRBV18	TRBJ1-2	TRBD1	CASSPASGQGALDYGYTF	TGTGCCAGCTCACCGGCCTCGGGACAGGGTGCCCTGGACTATGGCTACACCTTC